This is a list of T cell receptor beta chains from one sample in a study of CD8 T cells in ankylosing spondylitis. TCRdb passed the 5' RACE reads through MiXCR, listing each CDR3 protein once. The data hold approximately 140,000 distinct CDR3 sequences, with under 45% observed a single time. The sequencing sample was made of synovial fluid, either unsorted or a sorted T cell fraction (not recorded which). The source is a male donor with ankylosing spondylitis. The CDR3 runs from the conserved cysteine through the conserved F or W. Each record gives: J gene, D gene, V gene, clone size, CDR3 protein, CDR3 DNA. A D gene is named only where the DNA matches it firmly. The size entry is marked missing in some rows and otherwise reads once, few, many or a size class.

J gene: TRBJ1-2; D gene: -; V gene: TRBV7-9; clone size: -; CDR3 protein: CASSLGGETYGYTF; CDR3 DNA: TGTGCCAGCAGCTTGGGTGGGGAGACCTATGGCTACACCTTC
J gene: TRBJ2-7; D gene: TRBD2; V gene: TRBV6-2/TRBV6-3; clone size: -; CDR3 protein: CASSVLAGVGYEQYF; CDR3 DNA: TGTGCCAGCAGTGTACTAGCGGGAGTGGGCTACGAGCAGTACTTC
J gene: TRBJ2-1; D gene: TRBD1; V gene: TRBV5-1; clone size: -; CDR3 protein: CASSPPAFGTVGFNEQFF; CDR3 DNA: TGCGCCAGCAGCCCCCCGGCGTTTGGGACAGTCGGTTTCAATGAGCAGTTCTTC
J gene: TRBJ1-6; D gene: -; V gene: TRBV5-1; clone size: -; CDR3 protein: CASSLLRNSPLHF; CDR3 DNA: TGCGCCAGCAGCTTGTTGAGAAATTCACCCCTCCACTTT
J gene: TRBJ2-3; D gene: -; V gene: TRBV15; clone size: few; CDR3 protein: CATSLWQGTDTQYF; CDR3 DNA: TGTGCCACCAGCCTGTGGCAGGGCACAGATACGCAGTATTTT
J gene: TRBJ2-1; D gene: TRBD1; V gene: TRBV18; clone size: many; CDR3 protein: CASSPPHLWTGVNEQFF; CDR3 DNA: TGTGCCAGCTCACCACCGCACCTCTGGACAGGGGTCAATGAGCAGTTCTTC
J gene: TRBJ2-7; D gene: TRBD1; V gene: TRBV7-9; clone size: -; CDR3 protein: CASSSRDRRYGVHEQYF; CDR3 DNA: TGTGCCAGCAGCTCCCGGGACAGGCGGTATGGAGTCCACGAGCAGTACTTC
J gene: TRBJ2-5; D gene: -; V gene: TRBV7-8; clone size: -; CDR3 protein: CASSLYVWASEQETQYF; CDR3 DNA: TGTGCCAGCAGCTTATACGTATGGGCGTCAGAACAAGAGACCCAGTACTTC
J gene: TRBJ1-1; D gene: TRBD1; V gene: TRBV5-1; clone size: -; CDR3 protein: CASSLVEGAHTEAFF; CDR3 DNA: TGCGCCAGCAGCTTGGTGGAGGGGGCGCACACTGAAGCTTTCTTT
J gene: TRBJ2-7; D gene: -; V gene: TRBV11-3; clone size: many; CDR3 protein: CASSINPATYEQYF; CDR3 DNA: TGTGCCAGCAGCATCAATCCAGCTACCTACGAGCAGTACTTC
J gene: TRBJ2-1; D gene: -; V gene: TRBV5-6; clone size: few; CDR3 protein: CASSRRRPASTSYNEQFF; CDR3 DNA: TGTGCCAGCAGCCGACGCCGACCGGCCTCCACCTCCTACAATGAGCAGTTCTTC
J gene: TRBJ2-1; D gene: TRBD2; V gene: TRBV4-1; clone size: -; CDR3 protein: CASSQASGRVRVNNEQFF; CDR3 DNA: TGCGCCAGCAGCCAAGCCAGCGGGAGGGTCCGCGTCAACAATGAGCAGTTCTTC
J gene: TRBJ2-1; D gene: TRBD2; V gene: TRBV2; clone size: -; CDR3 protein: CASSEIAGDNEQFF; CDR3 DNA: TGTGCCAGCAGTGAGATAGCGGGGGACAATGAGCAGTTCTTC
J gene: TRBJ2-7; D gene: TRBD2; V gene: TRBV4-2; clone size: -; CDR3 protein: CASSQDKNWELAGVNPYEQYF; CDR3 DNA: TGTGCCAGCAGCCAAGATAAGAATTGGGAACTAGCGGGAGTTAACCCCTACGAGCAGTACTTC
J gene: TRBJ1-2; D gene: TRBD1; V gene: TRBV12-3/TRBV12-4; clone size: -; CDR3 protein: CASSPTGGYGYTF; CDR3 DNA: TGTGCCAGCAGCCCAACAGGGGGCTATGGCTACACCTTC
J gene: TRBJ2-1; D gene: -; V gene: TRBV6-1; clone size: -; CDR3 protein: CASRPTGLPSYNEQFF; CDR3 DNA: TGTGCCAGCAGACCAACAGGGCTCCCATCCTACAATGAGCAGTTCTTC
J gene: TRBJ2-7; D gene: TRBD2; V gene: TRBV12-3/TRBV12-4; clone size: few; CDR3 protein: CASSFGWLAGSYEQYF; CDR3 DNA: TGTGCCAGCAGTTTTGGATGGCTAGCGGGATCCTACGAGCAGTACTTC
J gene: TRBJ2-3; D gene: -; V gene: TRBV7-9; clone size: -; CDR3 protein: CASSLDWTRTDTQYF; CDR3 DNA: TGTGCCAGCAGCTTAGACTGGACACGCACAGATACGCAGTATTTT
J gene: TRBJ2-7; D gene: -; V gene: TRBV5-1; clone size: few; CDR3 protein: CASSLGWTVAYEQYF; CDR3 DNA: TGCGCCAGCAGCTTGGGTTGGACCGTTGCCTACGAGCAGTACTTC
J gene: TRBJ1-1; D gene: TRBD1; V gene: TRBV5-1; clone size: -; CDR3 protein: CASSLETGGGDDEAFF; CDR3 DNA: TGCGCCAGCAGCTTGGAGACAGGGGGCGGAGACGATGAAGCTTTCTTT
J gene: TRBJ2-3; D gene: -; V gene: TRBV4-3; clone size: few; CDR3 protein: CASSQDRLQYTDTQYF; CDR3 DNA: TGCGCCAGCAGCCAAGATAGACTGCAATACACAGATACGCAGTATTTT
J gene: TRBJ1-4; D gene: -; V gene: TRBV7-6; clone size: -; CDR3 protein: CASSPGSTNEKLFF; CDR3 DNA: TGTGCCAGCAGTCCCGGGTCAACTAATGAAAAACTGTTTTTT
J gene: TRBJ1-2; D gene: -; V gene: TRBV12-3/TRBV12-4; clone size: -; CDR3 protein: CASSGLVPRVTNYGYTF; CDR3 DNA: TGTGCCAGCAGTGGGTTGGTCCCCCGGGTCACTAACTATGGCTACACCTTC
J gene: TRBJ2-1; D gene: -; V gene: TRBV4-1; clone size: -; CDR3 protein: CASSQEVLPSGNEQFF; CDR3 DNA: TGCGCCAGCAGCCAAGAAGTCCTACCTTCCGGCAATGAGCAGTTCTTC
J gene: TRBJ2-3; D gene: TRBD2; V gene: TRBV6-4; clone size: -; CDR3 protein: CASSDSPSGAPDTQYF; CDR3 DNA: TGTGCCAGCAGTGACTCGCCTAGCGGGGCCCCAGATACGCAGTATTTT
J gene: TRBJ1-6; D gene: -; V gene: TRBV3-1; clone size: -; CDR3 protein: CASSWISSPLHF; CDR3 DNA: TGTGCCAGCAGCTGGATTAGTTCACCCCTCCACTTT
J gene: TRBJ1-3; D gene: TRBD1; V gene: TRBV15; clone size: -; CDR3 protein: CATSRVQRDRDGFSGNTIYF; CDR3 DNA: TGTGCCACCAGCAGAGTTCAAAGGGACAGGGATGGGTTCTCTGGAAACACCATATATTTT
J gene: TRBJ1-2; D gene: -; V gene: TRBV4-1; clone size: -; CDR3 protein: CASSQVEGFPYGYTF; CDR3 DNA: TGCGCCAGCAGCCAAGTGGAGGGGTTCCCCTATGGCTACACCTTC
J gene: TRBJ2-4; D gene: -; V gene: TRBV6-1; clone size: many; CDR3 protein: CASRTQGSKNIQYF; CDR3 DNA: TGTGCCAGCAGGACACAGGGTTCCAAAAACATTCAGTACTTC
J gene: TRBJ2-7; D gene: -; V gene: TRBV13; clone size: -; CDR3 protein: CASSIDHPYEQYF; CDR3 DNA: TGTGCCAGCAGCATCGACCACCCCTACGAGCAGTACTTC
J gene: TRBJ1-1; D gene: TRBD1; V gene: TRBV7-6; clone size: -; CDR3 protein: CASSFDREMNTEAFF; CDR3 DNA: TGTGCCAGCAGCTTCGACAGGGAGATGAACACTGAAGCTTTCTTT
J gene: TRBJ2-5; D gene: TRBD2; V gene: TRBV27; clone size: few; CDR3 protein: CASSLAAGGETQYF; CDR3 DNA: TGTGCCAGCAGTTTGGCAGCGGGAGGTGAGACCCAGTACTTC
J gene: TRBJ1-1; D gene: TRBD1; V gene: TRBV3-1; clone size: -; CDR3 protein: CASSQDNRGSNTEAFF; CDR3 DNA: TGTGCCAGCAGCCAAGATAACAGGGGATCGAACACTGAAGCTTTCTTT
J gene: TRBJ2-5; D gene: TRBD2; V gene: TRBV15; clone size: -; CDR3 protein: CATMDGRTVPETQYF; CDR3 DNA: TGTGCCACCATGGACGGGAGGACGGTCCCAGAGACCCAGTACTTC
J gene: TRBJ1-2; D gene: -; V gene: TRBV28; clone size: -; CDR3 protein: CASSLPGRTKVHYGYTF; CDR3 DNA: TGTGCCAGCAGTTTACCCGGACGGACCAAGGTACACTATGGCTACACCTTC